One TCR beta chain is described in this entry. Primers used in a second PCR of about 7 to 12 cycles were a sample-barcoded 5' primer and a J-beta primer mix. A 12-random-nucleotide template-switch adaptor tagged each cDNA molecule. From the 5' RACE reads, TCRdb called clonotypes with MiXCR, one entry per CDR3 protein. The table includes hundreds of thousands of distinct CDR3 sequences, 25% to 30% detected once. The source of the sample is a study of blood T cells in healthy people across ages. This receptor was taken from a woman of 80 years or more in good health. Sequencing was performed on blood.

In nucleotides, the CDR3 is TGTGCCAGCAAAGCAGGGGGTCTTGATGGCTACACCTTC. Protein: CASKAGGLDGYTF. The chain links TRBV6-5 to TRBJ1-2; the match to TRBD1 covers 7 bases. With 7 bases clipped from V and 6 bases from J, the junction kept 8 bases outside the gene matches. This CDR3 spans 13 amino acids. Germline CDR1 and CDR2: MNHEY and SVGAGI.